A single sample is the source of the 26 T cell receptor beta chains below, sequenced in a study of Graves' ophthalmopathy and Graves' hyperthyroidism. For repertoire sequencing, the TCR beta CDR3 regions were amplified from RNA transcripts. The workflow started with a first-round RT-PCR run with HTBI primers and then moved on to a second-round multiplex PCR. A single record per CDR3 protein comes from TCRdb applying MiXCR to the multiplex PCR reads. Of roughly 1.1 million distinct CDR3 sequences in the sample, about 38% were seen once. Source material: peripheral blood or thyroid tissue (not recorded which). All receptors come from an adult man with Graves' hyperthyroidism.

This clonotype was counted many times. This chain joins TRBV9 and TRBJ2-5; 8 nucleotides align to TRBD1. The CDR3 contains 14 residues. Germline CDR1 is SGDLS and CDR2 is YYNGEE. The V and J ends lost 6 bases and 5 bases, in that order; junction bases with no gene match: 9. CDR3 residues: CASNPGQGMETQYF. In nucleotides, the CDR3 is TGTGCCAGCAACCCCGGACAGGGTATGGAGACCCAGTACTTC.

In its sample, this clonotype was seen many times. The rearrangement links TRBV5-1 to TRBJ1-1; the match to TRBD1 covers 8 bases. CDR3 length: 15 residues. V was pared by 1 base and J by 4 bases, with 6 bases of the junction left unmatched. Germline V gene lookup returns CDR1 SGHRS and CDR2 YFSETQ. The DNA for the CDR3 is TGCGCCAGCAGCTTGTCGTCAGGGGGCTCCACTGAAGCTTTCTTT. Translated: CASSLSSGGSTEAFF.

For this clonotype: Since a far larger clone is one base different, this is likely a read error. The rearrangement joins TRBV7-9 to TRBJ1-1; D is uncertain. The CDR3 length is 13 residues. Germline lookup yields CDR1 SEHNR and CDR2 FQNEAQ (reference sequence). With 1 base removed from V and 4 bases from J, the gap between germline ends came to 7 bases. The CDR3 region is CASSLGRATEAFF. The CDR3 DNA reads as TGTGCCAGCAGCTTAGGGCGGGCCACTGAAGCTTTCTTT. The whole variable domain, remainder taken from reference TRBV7-9 and TRBJ1-1, is DTGVSQNPRHKITKRGQNVTFRCDPISEHNRLYWYRQTLGQGPEFLTYFQNEAQLEKSRLLSDRFSAERPKGSFSTLEIQRTEQGDSAMYLCASSLGRATEAFFGQGTRLTVV.

This clonotype occurred a few times. V gene TRBV2 combines with J gene TRBJ1-5, with D perhaps matching TRBD1 (5 bases). V gave up 6 bases and J gave up 4 bases, with 10 bases separating them. This CDR3 region has 13 residues. The germline gives CDR1 SNHLY, CDR2 FYNNEI. DNA of the CDR3: TGTGCCAGCAGGCGACAGCTAAATCAGCCCCAGCATTTT. This codes for CASRRQLNQPQHF.

This clonotype was picked up many times. The chain joins TRBV29-1 to TRBJ2-7; no firm D call. Deletions cut 4 bases from V and 5 bases from J, with 18 bases between. The germline V gene has CDR1 SQVTM and CDR2 ANQGSEA. The CDR3 contains 14 residues. The CDR3 region is CSVGPATAAHEQYF. The CDR3 DNA is TGCAGCGTTGGACCAGCAACGGCCGCCCACGAGCAGTACTTC.

The chain recombines TRBV5-1 with TRBJ1-5; 9 bases line up with TRBD1. Germline V gene lookup returns CDR1 SGHRS and CDR2 YFSETQ. V lost 7 bases to trimming and J lost 7 bases; unmatched junction nucleotides: 9. This CDR3 region has 14 residues. This chain's CDR3 is CASQRDRVGQPQHF. The CDR3 DNA reads TGCGCCAGCCAACGGGACAGGGTCGGACAGCCCCAGCATTTT.

This clonotype was counted ten times or more. The rearrangement links TRBV5-6 to TRBJ1-5, with TRBD1 identical over 7 bases. Germline V gene lookup returns CDR1 SGHDT and CDR2 YYEEEE. Losses at the gene ends were 3 bases for V and 5 bases for J; bases not matched to a gene: 5. This CDR3 spans 14 amino acids. CDR3 nucleotide sequence: TGTGCCAGCAGCTACGGGACAGTAGATCAGCCCCAGCATTTT. This codes for CASSYGTVDQPQHF.

This clonotype was found many times. The rearrangement links TRBV2 to TRBJ1-5; D perhaps matches TRBD1 (6 bases). CDR1 and CDR2 from the germline V gene are SNHLY and FYNNEI. With 2 bases removed from V and 4 bases from J, the gap between germline ends came to 12 bases. This CDR3 has 15 residues. This CDR3 reads CASSEFGQPNQPQHF. DNA of the CDR3: TGTGCCAGCAGTGAATTTGGACAGCCGAATCAGCCCCAGCATTTT.

This clonotype was counted only a few times. The chain uses TRBV2 and TRBJ1-6; the D is unclear. Looked up from germline, CDR1 is SNHLY and CDR2 is FYNNEI. V lost 1 base and J 14 bases, leaving 9 bases between the germline ends. The CDR3 is made up of 12 amino acids. CDR3 loop: CASSEEHSSLHF. The CDR3 nucleotides are TGTGCCAGCAGTGAAGAGCACAGTTCCCTCCACTTT.

The CDR3 protein is CASTSSDSSGNTIYF. As DNA, the CDR3 is TGTGCCAGCACTTCTAGCGACAGCTCTGGAAACACCATATATTTT. The rearrangement joins TRBV12-3 or TRBV12-4 to TRBJ1-3, with a tentative D call TRBD1 (5 bases). This CDR3 is 15 amino acids long. Deletions cut 7 bases from V and 0 bases from J, with 13 bases between.

At least ten counts were recorded for this clonotype. This chain uses TRBV9 with TRBJ2-6, with D perhaps TRBD2 (5 bases). From germline, CDR1 is SGDLS and CDR2 YYNGEE. The ends were cut back, 3 bases at V and 3 bases at J, with 13 bases in the middle. This CDR3 contains 16 residues. The CDR3: CASSGPDGVGANVLTF. The CDR3 DNA follows: TGTGCCAGCAGCGGCCCTGACGGGGTTGGGGCCAACGTCCTGACTTTC.

The chain employs TRBV12-3 or TRBV12-4 and TRBJ2-7, with 9 bases identical to TRBD1. The CDR3 is 14 amino acids. V gave up 5 bases and J gave up 7 bases; unmatched junction bases: 9. The CDR3 loop reads CASSRAGQGYEQYF. Here the CDR3 DNA reads TGTGCCAGCAGTCGGGCGGGACAGGGTTATGAGCAGTACTTC.

In its sample, this clonotype was seen many times. The chain carries TRBV12-3 or TRBV12-4 and TRBJ2-7; 8 bases are shared with TRBD1. The junction had 7 bases not matched to a gene; V was cut back by 6 bases and J by 6 bases. The CDR3 sequence is 13 residues long. CDR3 bases: TGTGCCAGCAGGCTGATACAGGGGGGCGAGCAGTACTTC. Translated: CASRLIQGGEQYF.

This clonotype was detected ten times or more. This sequence joins TRBV10-3 and TRBJ1-5; no definite D call. Deletions cut 3 bases from V and 0 bases from J, with 15 bases between. Germline V gene sequence: CDR1 ENHRY, CDR2 SYGVKD. The CDR3 consists of 17 residues. The CDR3 region has the DNA TGTGCCATCAGTGAATCGTCGGAGGGATATAGCAATCAGCCCCAGCATTTT. Amino acids: CAISESSEGYSNQPQHF.

V and J are TRBV28 and TRBJ2-7, with D possibly TRBD2 on 6 matching bases. This CDR3 has 14 amino acids. The germline V and J ends were trimmed by 6 bases and 6 bases, with 18 bases remaining between them. Per germline, CDR1 MDHEN and CDR2 SYDVKM. The CDR3 region is CASSPTRVQAEQYF. DNA of the CDR3: TGTGCCAGCAGCCCGACTAGGGTCCAGGCCGAGCAGTACTTC.

The rearrangement links TRBV7-6 to TRBJ2-2; 7 bases are a match to TRBD2. The CDR3 has 13 amino acids. Germline loops: CDR1 SGHVS, CDR2 FNYEAQ. V dropped 8 bases and J dropped 3; count of bases not matched to a gene: 3. This CDR3 is CASGTTYTGELFF. CDR3 coding DNA: TGTGCCAGCGGGACTACCTACACCGGGGAGCTGTTTTTT. Supplemented by reference TRBV7-6 and TRBJ2-2, the full variable domain reads GAGVSQSPRYKVTKRGQDVALRCDPISGHVSLYWYRQALGQGPEFLTYFNYEAQQDKSGLPNDRFSAERPEGSISTLTIQRTEQRDSAMYRCASGTTYTGELFFGEGSRLTVL.

The genes are TRBV7-2 and TRBJ1-2; 12 bases match TRBD1. With V trimmed by 6 bases and J by 4 bases, 12 bases remained unmatched. The CDR3 totals 17 residues. Germline V CDR1 and CDR2: SGHTA, FQGNSA. CDR3 in amino acids: CASSPQPGTGGPYGYTF. The DNA of the CDR3 is TGTGCCAGCAGTCCCCAACCCGGGACAGGGGGCCCCTATGGCTACACCTTC.

This clonotype was counted ten times or more. Mismatch with germline at one junction end may stem from a read error. The chain links TRBV10-3 to TRBJ1-6; no reliable D call. Germline CDR1 ENHRY, CDR2 SYGVKD. The CDR3 has 15 amino acids. Written as DNA, the CDR3 is TGTGCCAGCAGTGAGATGAGCTCCTATAATTCACCCCTCCACTTT. The encoded protein is CASSEMSSYNSPLHF.

This clonotype was counted many times. CDR3 nucleotide sequence: TGTGCCAGCAGCGCTACAGGACGTACAACTAATGAAAAACTGTTTTTT. Amino acid sequence: CASSATGRTTNEKLFF. The gene calls are TRBV5-6 and TRBJ1-4; tentatively, D is TRBD1 (5 bases). Germline assignment: CDR1 SGHDT and CDR2 YYEEEE. This CDR3 spans 16 amino acids. Trimming shortened V by 4 bases and J by 0 bases, and 13 bases separated the two germline ends.

The V and J genes are TRBV2 and TRBJ1-5; 9 bases match TRBD1. CDR1 and CDR2 from the germline V gene are SNHLY and FYNNEI. Losses at the gene ends were 4 bases for V and 7 bases for J; bases not matched to a gene: 8. The CDR3 extends over 15 amino acids. CDR3 amino acids: CASSGTGGGGQPQHF. CDR3 in DNA: TGTGCCAGCAGTGGTACAGGGGGCGGAGGGCAGCCCCAGCATTTT.

V usage is TRBV5-1 and J usage is TRBJ2-7; either TRBD1 or TRBD2 may supply D (5 bases each). The CDR3 extends over 13 amino acids. Germline values: CDR1 SGHRS, CDR2 YFSETQ. V lost 3 bases and J lost 3, with 10 bases in between. CDR3 sequence (DNA): TGCGCCAGCAGCTCCGGGACCTACTACGAGCAGTACTTC. It specifies CASSSGTYYEQYF.

Many counts were recorded for this clonotype. V is TRBV4-1 and J is TRBJ2-7; D remains ambiguous. The germline V gene encodes CDR1 MGHRA and CDR2 YSYEKL. The CDR3 consists of 14 residues. V was shortened by 3 bases and J by 2 bases, with 11 bases between the two germline ends. CDR3 bases: TGCGCCAGCAGCCAGGGTGACACCACCTACGAGCAGTACTTC. Residues: CASSQGDTTYEQYF.

The chain joins TRBV15 to TRBJ1-2, with D possibly being TRBD1 (5 bases). The V gene's germline CDR1 is LNHNV and CDR2 YYDKDF (reference sequence). V was trimmed by 5 bases and J by 8 bases, leaving 18 bases between them. This CDR3 is built from 14 residues. CDR3 sequence: CATSPGQGPGGYTF. For the CDR3, the DNA is TGTGCCACCAGCCCAGGGCAGGGTCCGGGCGGCTACACCTTC.

Comments on this clonotype: The conserved closing phenylalanine or tryptophan is absent in this CDR3, likely reflecting a read error. The DNA is omitted, as the CDR3 cannot be located on it reliably, and the CDR3 follows TCRdb's listing. V and J are TRBV10-3 and TRBJ2-5; whether TRBD1, the table's D call, matches the DNA was not checked. 16 amino acids form the CDR3, both terminal residues included. CDR1 and CDR2 (germline): ENHRY, SYGVKD. CDR3 sequence reads: CAINKGQGMYGYTFGS.

CDR3 residues: CSARPGQENEKLFF. CDR3 coding DNA: TGCAGTGCTAGACCGGGACAGGAAAATGAAAAACTGTTTTTT. The chain links TRBV20-1 to TRBJ1-4, with 8 nucleotides matching TRBD1. The CDR3 runs to 14 residues. Germline loops: CDR1 DFQATT, CDR2 SNEGSKA (reference sequence). Unmatched junction bases numbered 4, after V lost 2 bases and J lost 5 bases.

This clonotype has ten or more counts. The CDR3 loop reads CATAAGGISNSPLHF. The CDR3 DNA reads TGTGCCACCGCAGCGGGGGGGATTAGTAATTCACCCCTCCACTTT. The genes are TRBV15 and TRBJ1-6; D is possibly TRBD1 (5 bases). The CDR3 length is 15 residues. V was clipped by 8 bases and J by 6 bases, with 17 bases between them. Germline CDR1 and CDR2: LNHNV and YYDKDF (reference sequence).